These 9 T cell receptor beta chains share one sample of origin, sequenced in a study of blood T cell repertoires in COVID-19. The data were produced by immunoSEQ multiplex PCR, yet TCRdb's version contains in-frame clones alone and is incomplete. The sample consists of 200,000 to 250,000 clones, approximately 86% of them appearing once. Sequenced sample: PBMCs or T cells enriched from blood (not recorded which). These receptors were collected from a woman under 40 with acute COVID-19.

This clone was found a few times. CDR3 protein: CASSWAYNQPQHF. The CDR3 nucleotides are TGTGCCAGCAGTTGGGCATACAATCAGCCCCAGCATTTT. This chain uses TRBV12-3 or TRBV12-4 with TRBJ1-5; the D is unclear. V lost 4 bases and J lost 3, with 7 bases in between. The CDR3 covers 13 residues.

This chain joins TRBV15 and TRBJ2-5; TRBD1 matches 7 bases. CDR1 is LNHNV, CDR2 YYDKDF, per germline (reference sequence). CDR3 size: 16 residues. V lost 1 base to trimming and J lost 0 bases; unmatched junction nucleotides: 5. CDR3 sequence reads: CATSRAGTEYQETQYF. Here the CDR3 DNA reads TGTGCCACCAGCAGAGCGGGGACAGAGTACCAAGAGACCCAGTACTTC.

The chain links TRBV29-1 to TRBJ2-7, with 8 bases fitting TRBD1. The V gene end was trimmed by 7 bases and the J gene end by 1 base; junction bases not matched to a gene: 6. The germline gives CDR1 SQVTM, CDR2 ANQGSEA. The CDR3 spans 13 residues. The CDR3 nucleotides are TGCAGCGCACTGGACAGGGCGTCCTACGAGCAGTACTTC. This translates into CSALDRASYEQYF.

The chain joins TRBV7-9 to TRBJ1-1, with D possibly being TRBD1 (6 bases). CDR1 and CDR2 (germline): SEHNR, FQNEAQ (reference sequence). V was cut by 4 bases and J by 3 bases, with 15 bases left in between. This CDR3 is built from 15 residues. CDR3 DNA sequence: TGTGCCAGCAGCTCAACCGACAGGTTCTACACTGAAGCTTTCTTT. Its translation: CASSSTDRFYTEAFF.

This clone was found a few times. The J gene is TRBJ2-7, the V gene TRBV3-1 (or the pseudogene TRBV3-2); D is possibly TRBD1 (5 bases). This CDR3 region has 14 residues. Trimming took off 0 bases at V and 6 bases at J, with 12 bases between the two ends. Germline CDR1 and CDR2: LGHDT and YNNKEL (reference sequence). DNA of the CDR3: TGTGCCAGCAGCCAAGAAGGAGCCAGGGTCGAGCAGTACTTC. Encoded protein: CASSQEGARVEQYF.

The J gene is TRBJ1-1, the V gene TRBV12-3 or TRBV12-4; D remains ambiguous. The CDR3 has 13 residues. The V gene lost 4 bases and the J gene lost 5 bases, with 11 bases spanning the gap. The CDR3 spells CASSWGGRTEAFF. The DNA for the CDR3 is TGTGCCAGCAGTTGGGGAGGGCGGACTGAAGCTTTCTTT.

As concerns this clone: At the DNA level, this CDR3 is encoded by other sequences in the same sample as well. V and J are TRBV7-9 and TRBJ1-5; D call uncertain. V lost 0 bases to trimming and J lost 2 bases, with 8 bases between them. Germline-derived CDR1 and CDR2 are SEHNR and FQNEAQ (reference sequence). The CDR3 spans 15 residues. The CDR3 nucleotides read TGTGCCAGCAGCTTAGCGGGCCAGGGCAATCAGCCCCAGCATTTT. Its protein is CASSLAGQGNQPQHF.

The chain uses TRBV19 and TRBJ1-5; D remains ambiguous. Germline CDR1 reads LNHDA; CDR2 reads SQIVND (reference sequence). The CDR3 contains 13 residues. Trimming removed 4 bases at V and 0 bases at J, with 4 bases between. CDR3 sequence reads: CASSTFSNQPQHF. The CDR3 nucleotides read TGTGCCAGTAGTACTTTTAGCAATCAGCCCCAGCATTTT.

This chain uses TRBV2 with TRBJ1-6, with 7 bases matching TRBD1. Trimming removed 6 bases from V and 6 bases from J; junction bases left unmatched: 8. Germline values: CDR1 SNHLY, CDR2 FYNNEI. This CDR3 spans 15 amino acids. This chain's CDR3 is CASRGDRATNSPLHF. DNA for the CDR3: TGTGCCAGCAGAGGCGACAGGGCTACTAATTCACCCCTCCACTTT.